These T cell receptor beta chains were read from a single sample in a study of radiotherapy plus CTLA-4 blockade in lung cancer. This table comes from immunoSEQ multiplex PCR, and its TCRdb copy is limited to in-frame clones, with some not included. The sample lists 75,000 to 95,000 clones, approximately 75% occurring once. This material consisted of peripheral blood, taken from a patient treated with radiotherapy plus ipilimumab. The receptors come from a human donor with non-small cell lung cancer that progressed on radiotherapy plus ipilimumab. Both conserved end residues are part of each CDR3. Fields, in order: D gene, V gene, J gene, clone size, CDR3 DNA, CDR3 protein. D genes are given only for firm matches. Only some rows state a clone size, as once, few, many or a class for expanded clones.

>TRBD1|TRBV7-2|TRBJ2-1|NA
TGTGCCAGCAGCTTCGACAGGGAAACTGAGCAGTTCTTC
CASSFDRETEQFF
>NA|TRBV7-9|TRBJ2-7|medium-sized
TGTGCCAGCAGCTTCAGGGAGCGCTACGAGCAGTACTTC
CASSFRERYEQYF
>TRBD1|TRBV7-3|TRBJ1-2|NA
TGTGCCAGCAGCTTAGGGGACAGGTTCGGCTACACCTTC
CASSLGDRFGYTF
>TRBD2|TRBV9|TRBJ2-3|NA
TGTGCCAGCAGCGGTAGCGGGAGGGCTGCAGATACGCAGTATTTT
CASSGSGRAADTQYF
>TRBD2|TRBV10-1|TRBJ2-7|few
TGCGCCAGCAGTGAGTCTCTAGCGGGAGCGTCCTACGAGCAGTACTTC
CASSESLAGASYEQYF
>NA|TRBV7-3|TRBJ2-3|NA
TGTGCCAGCAGCTTAGGCGCCTCAGTCACAGATACGCAGTATTTT
CASSLGASVTDTQYF
>NA|TRBV5-1|TRBJ1-1|NA
TGCGCCAGCAGCCCGGACACTCAAGCTTTCTTT
CASSPDTQAFF
>NA|TRBV15|TRBJ2-7|NA
TGTGCCACCAGCAGCAGAACAGCCGACTACGAGCAGTACTTC
CATSSRTADYEQYF
>TRBD1|TRBV25-1|TRBJ2-7|NA
TGTGCCAGCAGTGGATCGGTAGGGACAGGGGGCGACGAGCAGTACTTC
CASSGSVGTGGDEQYF
>NA|TRBV10-3|TRBJ1-1|NA
TGTGCCATCAGTTTTGACAGAAAAAACACTGAAGCTTTCTTT
CAISFDRKNTEAFF
>NA|TRBV5-5|TRBJ1-5|NA
TGTGCCAGCAGCTTAATGGTAAGCAATCAGCCCCAGCATTTT
CASSLMVSNQPQHF
>NA|TRBV7-2|TRBJ1-5|NA
TGTGCCAGCAGCTTGAAGGTGGAGCAGCCCCAGCATTTT
CASSLKVEQPQHF
>NA|TRBV6-5|TRBJ1-1|NA
TGTGCCAGCAGTAAGTCCGGCACTGAAGCTTTCTTT
CASSKSGTEAFF
>NA|TRBV6-5|TRBJ1-1|few
TGTGCCAGCACGTGGAGAGAGAACACTGAAGCTTTCTTT
CASTWRENTEAFF
>NA|TRBV6-6|TRBJ1-5|NA
TGTGCCAGCAGTGATCTACAGGGCTATAATCAGCCCCAGCATTTT
CASSDLQGYNQPQHF
>NA|TRBV5-1|TRBJ2-1|NA
TGCGCCAGCAGCCAAGCGAGGGGCCATGAGCAGTTCTTC
CASSQARGHEQFF
>NA|TRBV11-2|TRBJ2-5|NA
TGTGCCAGCAGCTTAGGAGGGTTCGATGAGACCCAGTACTTC
CASSLGGFDETQYF
>NA|TRBV19|TRBJ2-1|NA
TGTGCCAGTAGTATAGCTTGGGGCTCCTACAATGAGCAGTTCTTC
CASSIAWGSYNEQFF
>NA|TRBV27|TRBJ1-5|NA
TGTGCCAGCAGTTTATGGAGTACAGGCTATAGCAATCAGCCCCAGCATTTT
CASSLWSTGYSNQPQHF
>NA|TRBV30|TRBJ2-7|NA
TGTGCCTGGATAGGCAGTCCCTACGAGCAGTACTTC
CAWIGSPYEQYF
>NA|TRBV18|TRBJ2-7|NA
TGTGCCAGCGCCGGACAGCCTCCCTACGAGCAGTACTTC
CASAGQPPYEQYF
>TRBD1|TRBV6-1|TRBJ1-6|NA
TGTGCCAGCAGTCCGGGACAGATTAATTCACCCCTCCACTTT
CASSPGQINSPLHF
>NA|TRBV14|TRBJ1-1|few
TGTGCCAGCAGCCAGAGTCCCGCCGCCAATGAAGCTTTCTTT
CASSQSPAANEAFF
>NA|TRBV10-2|TRBJ2-7|few
TGCGCCAGCAGTGATTCCCAGGTCTACGAGCAGTACTTC
CASSDSQVYEQYF
>NA|TRBV10-2|TRBJ2-5|few
TGCGCCAGCAGTGACGCTACAAAGGAGACCCAGTACTTC
CASSDATKETQYF
>NA|TRBV2|TRBJ2-7|NA
TGTGCCAGCAAGTCTGGGGCAGGCCCTACCCGCTACGAGCAGTACTTC
CASKSGAGPTRYEQYF
>NA|TRBV7-9|TRBJ1-2|NA
TGTGCCAGCAGCTTAGTGGCATATGGCTACACCTTC
CASSLVAYGYTF
>NA|TRBV15|TRBJ1-1|NA
TGTGCCACCAGCAGCCCTAGGGTTACTGAAGCTTTCTTT
CATSSPRVTEAFF
>NA|TRBV28|TRBJ2-7|NA
TGTGCCAGCAGCCCTAGACAACAACGCTACGAGCAGTACTTC
CASSPRQQRYEQYF
>TRBD1|TRBV6-5|TRBJ1-2|once
TGTGCCAGCAGCCCCAGGGGGACGCGGGGCTACACCTTC
CASSPRGTRGYTF
>NA|TRBV5-6|TRBJ1-1|NA
TGTGCCAGCAGCTTCGGGGACACTGAAGCTTTCTTT
CASSFGDTEAFF
>TRBD2|TRBV6-5|TRBJ2-7|NA
TGTGCCAGCAGTTACTCGACGGGACTAGTCTACGAGCAGTACTTC
CASSYSTGLVYEQYF
>TRBD1|TRBV28|TRBJ1-2|NA
TGTGCCAGCAGTTTATTTGATGGGGACAGAGGTTACACCTTC
CASSLFDGDRGYTF
>NA|TRBV5-1|TRBJ2-7|NA
TGCGCCAGCAGCCCCGACGGGTCCTACGAGCAGTACTTC
CASSPDGSYEQYF
>NA|TRBV6-6|TRBJ2-1|NA
TGTGCCAGCAGTCCTTCCACGAGCTCCTACAATGAGCAGTTCTTC
CASSPSTSSYNEQFF
>NA|TRBV27|TRBJ1-1|NA
TGTGCCAGCAGCTTTGGGGCGAACACTGAAGCTTTCTTT
CASSFGANTEAFF
>NA|TRBV6-4|TRBJ2-7|few
TGTGCCAGCAGTCCCTCAGAGTCCTCCTACGAGCAGTACTTC
CASSPSESSYEQYF
>NA|TRBV5-6|TRBJ2-7|NA
TGTGCCAGCAGCGCTGCCTACGAGCAGTACTTC
CASSAAYEQYF
>NA|TRBV9|TRBJ1-1|NA
TGTGCCAGCGCCGAGGAAGGGGATGACACTGAAGCTTTCTTT
CASAEEGDDTEAFF
>NA|TRBV15|TRBJ2-5|NA
TGTGCCACCAGCAGAAGAGGGGGGCCGGAGACCCAGTACTTC
CATSRRGGPETQYF